A selection of T cell receptor beta chains follows, all from one sample in a study of human T cells and chemical hapten exposure. Using its own MiXCR run on the RACE reads, TCRdb lists one record per CDR3 protein. The sample has 99,000 or so distinct CDR3 sequences; around 35% are singletons. Specimen: whole blood, collected in connection with sensitization to the hapten diphenylcyclopropenone (DPC). All receptors come from a man aged 40-50 years with alopecia areata. Some clones in this sample may be carry-over from other donors' samples. Both conserved end residues are part of each CDR3. The D gene is left open where the match is weak. Size tells how often a clone was seen (once, few, many) or the class of an expanded clone, and some rows leave it out.

>NA|TRBJ2-3|TRBV10-3|NA
CAISEASGVADTQYF
TGTGCCATCAGTGAAGCTAGTGGGGTGGCAGATACGCAGTATTTT
>NA|TRBJ1-5|TRBV6-2/TRBV6-3|NA
CAIAQGNWNQPQHF
TGTGCCATAGCCCAGGGAAATTGGAATCAGCCCCAGCATTTT
>NA|TRBJ2-2|TRBV7-2|NA
CASSSGQNTGELFF
TGTGCCAGCAGCTCGGGACAGAACACCGGGGAGCTGTTTTTT
>TRBD1|TRBJ1-4|TRBV6-5|NA
CASSSGGPTNEKLFF
TGTGCCAGCAGTTCAGGGGGCCCAACTAATGAAAAACTGTTTTTT
>TRBD2|TRBJ2-2|TRBV6-5|once
CASSYRPYKTSGRAHTGELFF
TGTGCCAGCAGTTACCGACCGTATAAGACTAGCGGGAGGGCCCACACCGGGGAGCTGTTTTTT
>NA|TRBJ1-5|TRBV5-6|NA
CASSTFGGGNQPQHF
TGTGCCAGCAGCACGTTTGGGGGGGGTAATCAGCCCCAGCATTTT
>NA|TRBJ1-5|TRBV18|few
CASSPRGGGNQPQHF
TGTGCCAGCTCACCACGGGGTGGAGGGAATCAGCCCCAGCATTTT
>NA|TRBJ2-6|TRBV7-2|NA
CASSRQRSGANVLTF
TGTGCCAGCAGCCGGCAGCGATCTGGGGCCAACGTCCTGACTTTC
>NA|TRBJ1-1|TRBV4-3|NA
CASSQDLGSNTEAFF
TGCGCCAGCAGCCAAGACTTGGGCTCGAACACTGAAGCTTTCTTT
>NA|TRBJ2-3|TRBV29-1|few
CSTADNTDTQYF
TGCAGCACTGCCGACAACACAGATACGCAGTATTTT
>NA|TRBJ2-3|TRBV5-1|few
CASTDGVSDTQYF
TGCGCCAGCACTGATGGGGTGAGCGATACGCAGTATTTT
>TRBD1|TRBJ2-1|TRBV7-2|few
CASSLGTGPYNEQFF
TGTGCCAGCAGCTTAGGGACAGGACCATACAATGAGCAGTTCTTC
>NA|TRBJ1-5|TRBV12-3/TRBV12-4|NA
CASSSISQYQPQHF
TGTGCCAGCAGTTCGATTTCACAATATCAGCCCCAGCATTTT
>TRBD1|TRBJ1-4|TRBV7-9|NA
CASSLIGTATNEKLFF
TGTGCCAGCAGCTTAATTGGGACAGCAACTAATGAAAAACTGTTTTTT
>NA|TRBJ1-2|TRBV5-6|NA
CASSSDSSYGYTF
TGTGCCAGCAGCTCGGACAGCAGCTATGGCTACACCTTC
>NA|TRBJ2-5|TRBV20-1|few
CSASAGSVTQYF
TGCAGTGCTAGCGCGGGATCCGTGACCCAGTACTTC
>TRBD1|TRBJ2-5|TRBV7-8|NA
CASSLGTGFTETQYF
TGTGCCAGCAGCTTAGGGACAGGGTTCACAGAGACCCAGTACTTC